One sample yielded the 8 T cell receptor beta chains listed below, sequenced in a study of breast tumors, draining lymph nodes, adjacent tissues. TCRdb reanalysed the multiplex PCR reads using MiXCR and keeps one entry per CDR3 protein. In the table there are tens of thousands of distinct CDR3 sequences, about 23% of which are singletons. Sequenced input: breast tumor tissue. The source is a female donor with breast cancer. Some clones in this sample may be carry-over from other donors' samples.

The V gene is TRBV19, the J gene TRBJ2-1; 8 positions match TRBD2. This CDR3 is built from 16 residues. The V segment lost 6 bases and the J segment 4 bases; nucleotides outside the gene matches: 11. From germline, CDR1 is LNHDA and CDR2 SQIVND (reference sequence). Written as DNA, the CDR3 is TGTGCCAGTAGATCGGATAGCGGGATTCAATACAATGAGCAGTTCTTC. Amino acid sequence: CASRSDSGIQYNEQFF.

Many counts were recorded for this clonotype. This chain uses TRBV5-1 with TRBJ2-7; D may be TRBD1 or TRBD2 (6 bases each). CDR3 size: 15 residues. V was cut by 4 bases and J by 5 bases, with 19 bases left in between. The germline V gene has CDR1 SGHRS and CDR2 YFSETQ. In nucleotides, the CDR3 is TGCGCCAGCAGCAAGCAGGGGACTCGGGTGGACGAGCAGTACTTC. It codes for CASSKQGTRVDEQYF.

This clonotype was seen repeatedly, ten times or more. This rearrangement joins TRBV20-1 to TRBJ2-3; D is possibly TRBD2 (6 bases). Germline loops: CDR1 DFQATT, CDR2 SNEGSKA (reference sequence). The CDR3 loop spans 13 amino acids. V shed 4 bases and J shed 8 bases, with 16 bases lying between them. The CDR3 sequence: CSATRLVLGTQYF. In DNA form, the CDR3 reads TGCAGTGCTACCCGACTAGTCCTAGGTACGCAGTATTTT.

The gene calls are TRBV20-1 and TRBJ1-5; D uncertain. The CDR3 extends over 15 amino acids. Trimming took 0 bases from V and 2 from J, leaving 11 bases between them. The germline gives CDR1 DFQATT, CDR2 SNEGSKA (reference sequence). CDR3 in amino acids: CSARERESGNQPQHF. The CDR3 coding sequence is TGCAGTGCTAGAGAAAGGGAGAGCGGCAATCAGCCCCAGCATTTT.

For this clonotype: A read error may be the cause here, since a much bigger clone is one base away. The rearrangement links TRBV2 to TRBJ2-1; TRBD2 is a possible D gene (5 bases). With 2 bases removed from V and 1 base from J, the gap between germline ends came to 9 bases. Looked up from germline, CDR1 is SNHLY and CDR2 is FYNNEI. The CDR3 is 15 amino acids. The CDR3 sequence is CASSELRASYNEQFF. The CDR3 DNA reads as TGTGCCAGCAGTGAATTGAGGGCGTCCTACAATGAGCAGTTCTTC.

The chain carries TRBV29-1 and TRBJ2-3; possibly TRBD1 for D (6 bases). Germline lookup yields CDR1 SQVTM and CDR2 ANQGSEA. Trimming stripped 7 bases from V and 4 bases from J, with 18 bases between. CDR3 length: 14 residues. CDR3 region: CSANLRQVADTQYF. The DNA for the CDR3 is TGCAGCGCTAATCTGAGACAGGTCGCAGATACGCAGTATTTT.

This clonotype was seen repeatedly, ten times or more. The gene calls are TRBV11-2 and TRBJ1-5; D ambiguous. V was cut by 5 bases and J by 7 bases, with 12 bases left in between. This CDR3 spans 13 amino acids. From germline, CDR1 is SGHAT and CDR2 FQNNGV. DNA of the CDR3: TGTGCCAGCAGCGCGACCCAGTGGCAGCCCCAGCATTTT. Translation gives CASSATQWQPQHF.

On this clonotype: Just one base apart from a much larger clone, this may be a read error. The V call is TRBV6-5, the J call TRBJ2-7; D possibly corresponds to TRBD2 (6 bases). The CDR3 loop spans 13 amino acids. The V end was cut by 4 bases, the J end by 6 bases, with 13 bases between. Germline CDR1 MNHEY, CDR2 SVGAGI. As DNA, the CDR3 is TGTGCCAGCAGTTCCGGGGGACTTCTCGAGCAGTACTTC. Its protein product is CASSSGGLLEQYF.